This TCR beta chain came from a study of early T cells in non-severe SARS-CoV-2 infection. J gave up 1 base and V 5 bases, and 6 bases lay outside the gene matches. Germline-derived CDR1 and CDR2 are SEHNR and FQNEAQ (reference sequence). This CDR3 spans 16 amino acids. This clonotype qualifies as medium-sized. Researchers tagged individual cDNA molecules with unique molecular identifiers. In TCRdb, the 5' RACE reads were re-called with MiXCR into one record per CDR3 protein. The sample contains roughly 50,000 distinct CDR3 sequences, under 7.5% of which appear only once. The receptor was isolated from an adult who was a healthcare worker with PCR-confirmed SARS-CoV-2 infection or an uninfected control (not recorded which). The chain uses TRBV7-9 and TRBJ2-2, with 8 positions matching TRBD1. Source: whole blood, taken at baseline. The CDR3 DNA reads as TGTGCCAGCAGCAAACGACAGGGGAAGAACACCGGGGAGCTGTTTTTT. Amino acid sequence: CASSKRQGKNTGELFF.